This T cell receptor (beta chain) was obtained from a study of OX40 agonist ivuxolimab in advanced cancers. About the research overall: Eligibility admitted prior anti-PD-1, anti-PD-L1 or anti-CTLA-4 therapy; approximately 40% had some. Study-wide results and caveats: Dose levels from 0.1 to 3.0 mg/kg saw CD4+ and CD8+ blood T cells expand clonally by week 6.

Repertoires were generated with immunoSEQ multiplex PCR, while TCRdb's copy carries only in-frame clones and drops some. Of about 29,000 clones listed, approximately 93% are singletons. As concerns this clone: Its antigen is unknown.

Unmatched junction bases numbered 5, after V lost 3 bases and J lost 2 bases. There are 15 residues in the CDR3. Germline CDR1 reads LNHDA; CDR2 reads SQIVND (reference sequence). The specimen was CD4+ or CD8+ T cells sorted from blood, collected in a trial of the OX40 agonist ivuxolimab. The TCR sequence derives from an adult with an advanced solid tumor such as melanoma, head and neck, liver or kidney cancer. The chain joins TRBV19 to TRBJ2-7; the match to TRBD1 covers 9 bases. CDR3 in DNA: TGTGCCAGTAGTATCTGGACAGGGGAAACCTACGAGCAGTACTTC. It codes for CASSIWTGETYEQYF.